The 11 T cell receptor beta chains below come from one sample, sequenced in a study of shared clonotypes between healthy human individuals. Profiled with immunoSEQ multiplex PCR; TCRdb holds only in-frame clones, not every one. The data show some 700,000 clones, with roughly 91% seen just once and 34% held by the top ten. Sequenced material: memory CD8+ T cells from PBMCs. As to subset: CD45RO+ cells pooled with CCR7-negative TemRA cells. The source of these receptors is a man aged 18 to 35 in good health. Some clones in this sample may be carry-over from other donors' samples.

A note on this clone: This sample also contains other DNA sequences that code for the same CDR3. The chain couples TRBV30 to TRBJ2-7; the D call may be TRBD1 or TRBD2 (5 bases each). CDR1 is GTSNPN, CDR2 SVGIG, per germline (reference sequence). The CDR3 is 14 amino acids. The ends were cut back, 1 base at V and 4 bases at J, with 14 bases in the middle. CDR3 DNA: TGTGCCTGGAGTGCTGGGACGGGGATTTACGAGCAGTACTTC. This translates into CAWSAGTGIYEQYF.

The chain carries TRBV5-1 and TRBJ2-1; perhaps TRBD2 as D (5 bases). Deletions cut 6 bases from V and 6 bases from J, with 22 bases between. Per the germline V gene, CDR1 is SGHRS and CDR2 is YFSETQ. This CDR3 is 16 amino acids long. CDR3 sequence reads: CASTSSPRERANEQFF. Written as DNA, the CDR3 is TGCGCCAGCACCTCCTCCCCCCGGGAAAGGGCCAATGAGCAGTTCTTC.

V gene TRBV28 combines with J gene TRBJ1-2; weak D call: TRBD1 (5 bases). The CDR3 is 13 residues long. V lost 4 bases and J lost 4, with 10 bases in between. From germline, CDR1 is MDHEN and CDR2 SYDVKM. The CDR3 DNA reads as TGTGCCAGCAGTTCCGGACACGGCTATGGCTACACCTTC. It is translated as CASSSGHGYGYTF.

Concerning this clone itself: Other DNA sequences in this specimen translate into the identical CDR3. The chain is built from TRBV29-1 and TRBJ2-7; TRBD1 aligns across 10 bases. Germline loops: CDR1 SQVTM, CDR2 ANQGSEA. CDR3 length equals 13 residues. J was trimmed by 0 bases and V by 6 bases; bases with no gene match: 2. The CDR3 spells CSVRTGGSYEQYF. CDR3 bases: TGCAGCGTGCGGACAGGGGGCTCCTACGAGCAGTACTTC.

The chain uses TRBV7-8 and TRBJ2-5, with TRBD1 as a possible D gene (5 bases). Germline V gene data show CDR1 as SGHVS and CDR2 as FQNEAQ. Trimming shortened V by 0 bases and J by 4 bases, and 18 bases separated the two germline ends. The CDR3 is 17 residues long. CDR3 DNA: TGTGCCAGCAGCTTAGCGCTCTGGATCCAGGGTCTAGAGACCCAGTACTTC. As protein: CASSLALWIQGLETQYF.

V is TRBV28 and J is TRBJ2-7, with 11 bases identical to TRBD1. Germline V CDR1 and CDR2: MDHEN, SYDVKM. The length of the CDR3 is 17 residues. V lost 7 bases to trimming and J lost 2 bases; unmatched junction nucleotides: 13. The DNA of the CDR3 is TGTGCCAGCAACCCATCGATTGGACAGGGGGCTCCCTACGAGCAGTACTTC. This encodes CASNPSIGQGAPYEQYF.

The rearrangement links TRBV11-2 to TRBJ2-7; TRBD1 matches 9 bases. Germline loops: CDR1 SGHAT, CDR2 FQNNGV. The V gene end was trimmed by 3 bases and the J gene end by 5 bases; junction bases not matched to a gene: 11. This CDR3 is 16 amino acids long. The CDR3, as DNA: TGTGCCAGCAGCTTCGTCGGGACAGGGACTTTGGACGAGCAGTACTTC. Translated: CASSFVGTGTLDEQYF.

DNA of the CDR3: TGTGCCACCAGCAGTACCTATACGAATGAGCAGTTCTTC. Translating gives CATSSTYTNEQFF. The chain carries TRBV15 and TRBJ2-1; D not resolved. The CDR3 extends over 13 amino acids. Germline V CDR1 and CDR2: LNHNV, YYDKDF (reference sequence). V lost 3 bases and J lost 7, with 10 bases in between.

This clone was seen more than once but under ten times. The V call is TRBV11-1, the J call TRBJ2-1; D is possibly TRBD1 (5 bases). Germline V gene sequence: CDR1 SGHAT, CDR2 FQDESV (reference sequence). Between the trimmed V and J ends, which lost 5 bases and 5 bases, there was a span of 13 bases. The length of the CDR3 is 14 residues. The DNA of the CDR3 is TGTGCCAGCAGCCTTTTCGCGGACAACAATGAGCAGTTCTTC. This gives the protein CASSLFADNNEQFF.

DNA of the CDR3: TGTGCCAGCCGGATTTTGGACGAGCAGTACTTC. It codes for CASRILDEQYF. The chain combines TRBV6-5 with TRBJ2-7; no clear D gene. The CDR3 contains 11 residues. Looked up from germline, CDR1 is MNHEY and CDR2 is SVGAGI. V lost 8 bases, J lost 5 bases, and 10 bases lay in between.

J is TRBJ2-7 and V is TRBV11-2, with TRBD2 as a possible D gene (5 bases). This CDR3 has 15 residues. Germline V lookup: CDR1 SGHAT, CDR2 FQNNGV. The V gene lost 1 base and the J gene lost 4 bases, with 14 bases spanning the gap. CDR3 in DNA: TGTGCCAGCAGCTTAGTGGTATCGGACTTTTACGAGCAGTACTTC. Protein product: CASSLVVSDFYEQYF.